This is a list of T cell receptor beta chains from one sample in a study of shared clonotypes between healthy human individuals. Measured with immunoSEQ multiplex PCR; TCRdb has only the in-frame clones, and not every one. The sample has fewer than 650,000 clones, less than 80% seen once; the top ten hold 10% to 15%. Sequencing was carried out using PBMCs. The receptors shown here come from a woman aged 40-49 years in good health. Some clones in this sample may be carry-over from other donors' samples. CDR3s include the opening cysteine and the closing phenylalanine or tryptophan. A D gene is named only where the DNA matches it firmly. The size field is filled for only some rows; it gives once, few, many or a size class.

CDR3 DNA,CDR3 protein,V gene,D gene,J gene,clone size
TGTGCCAGCAGCCGGGACCGTGACTCTGGGGCCAACGTCCTGACTTTC,CASSRDRDSGANVLTF,TRBV5-4,.,TRBJ2-6,.
TGCGCCAGCAGCTTAGACCCTAGGGGTGAGCAGTTCTTC,CASSLDPRGEQFF,TRBV5-1,.,TRBJ2-1,once
TGTGCCAGCAGCTTGTCGGGGTCTGGGGCCAACGTCCTGACTTTC,CASSLSGSGANVLTF,TRBV7-9,.,TRBJ2-6,few
TGTGCCAGCAGCTTGGGGAGGGCCCGTACAGATACGCAGTATTTT,CASSLGRARTDTQYF,TRBV5-6,.,TRBJ2-3,few
TGTGCCAGCAGTTCATCTTGGACAGGGGCCTATGGCTACACCTTC,CASSSSWTGAYGYTF,TRBV28,TRBD1,TRBJ1-2,.
TGTGCCAGCAGCGTAGCAGGGGCCGTCTCCTACAATGAGCAGTTCTTC,CASSVAGAVSYNEQFF,TRBV9,.,TRBJ2-1,.
TGTGCCAGCAGTCAAGCCCCCGGACAGGGGACCCACGAGCAGTACTTC,CASSQAPGQGTHEQYF,TRBV6-1,TRBD1,TRBJ2-7,.
TGTGCCAGCAGCTTGGACTTTCGGAACACTGAAGCTTTCTTT,CASSLDFRNTEAFF,TRBV7-8,.,TRBJ1-1,few
TGTGCCAGCAGTTTAAACGGGAGTCCCTACGAGCAGTACTTC,CASSLNGSPYEQYF,TRBV27,.,TRBJ2-7,many
TGCGCCAGCAGTGAGGTCTTAGCGGGAGCTCGGGAGCAGTACTTC,CASSEVLAGAREQYF,TRBV10-2,TRBD2,TRBJ2-7,.
TGTGCCAGCAGTGATTGGGACAGGGGAGGGAATGAGCAGTTCTTC,CASSDWDRGGNEQFF,TRBV2,TRBD1,TRBJ2-1,.
TGTGCCAGCTCACAGGGGTTTGGCAATCAGCCCCAGCATTTT,CASSQGFGNQPQHF,TRBV18,.,TRBJ1-5,.
TGCAGCGTTGGGGTAGGGATGAGGGGAGGCTACACCTTC,CSVGVGMRGGYTF,TRBV29-1,.,TRBJ1-2,few
TGTGCCATCCTTGGGGGGACCGGGGAGCTGTTTTTT,CAILGGTGELFF,TRBV28,.,TRBJ2-2,.
TGTGCCAGCACTGAGGGTGGGTCCAAAGAGACCCAGTACTTC,CASTEGGSKETQYF,TRBV2,.,TRBJ2-5,.
TGCGCCAGCAGCTTGGTGGCAGGTCGGCAGAACACTGAGGCCTTCTTT,CASSLVAGRQNTEAFF,TRBV5-1,.,TRBJ1-1,.
TGTGCCAGCAGCGGTGACAGGGGACCCCAAGAGACCCAGTACTTC,CASSGDRGPQETQYF,TRBV5-4,TRBD1,TRBJ2-5,.
TGTGCCAGCAGCGTTGTAGCGGGAGGAGGGACAGATACGCAGTATTTT,CASSVVAGGGTDTQYF,TRBV7-9,TRBD2,TRBJ2-3,.
TGTGCCAGCAGCAAGGTCACAGGGGCTTTTAATCAGCCCCAGCATTTT,CASSKVTGAFNQPQHF,TRBV21-1,.,TRBJ1-5,few
TGTGCCAGCAGCCTTCGGACTAGCCGGGTCAATGAGCAGTTCTTC,CASSLRTSRVNEQFF,TRBV11-3,TRBD2,TRBJ2-1,.
TGTGCCAGCAGCTCCCACGTCGGGGGAGGGCTCGAAGATACGCAGTATTTT,CASSSHVGGGLEDTQYF,TRBV7-2,TRBD2,TRBJ2-3,.
TGTGCCAGCAGAGGCCGCGGCGAGCAGTACTTC,CASRGRGEQYF,TRBV6-1,.,TRBJ2-7,once
TGTGCCTGGAGTCGGGATGAGCAGTTCTTC,CAWSRDEQFF,TRBV30,.,TRBJ2-1,.
TGTGCCAGCAGTGACGGGACTAGCGGGGCAGATACGCAGTATTTT,CASSDGTSGADTQYF,TRBV6-4,TRBD2,TRBJ2-3,few
TGTGCCGGAACAGGGAGGGGGTCCACCGGGGAGCTGTTTTTT,CAGTGRGSTGELFF,TRBV2,.,TRBJ2-2,once
TGTGCCAGCAGTCGACCACGGGCTGGAGGGCGGAGAGAGATGGATACGCAGTATTTT,CASSRPRAGGRREMDTQYF,TRBV5-6,.,TRBJ2-3,.
TGTGCCAGCAGTTTAACCTTCTCTGGGGCCAACGTCCTGACTTTC,CASSLTFSGANVLTF,TRBV27,.,TRBJ2-6,.
TGTGCCAGCACGGCGGGGGACTATAATTCACCCCTCCACTTT,CASTAGDYNSPLHF,TRBV2,.,TRBJ1-6,.
TGTGCCAGCAGCTTAGAGCCGGGACTAGCGGGAGGAAGGGAGACCCAGTACTTC,CASSLEPGLAGGRETQYF,TRBV11-2,TRBD2,TRBJ2-5,.
TGTGCCAGCAGTGAAGACCCCGGTACAGATACGCAGTATTTT,CASSEDPGTDTQYF,TRBV6-1,.,TRBJ2-3,.
TGTGCCAGCAGTCCGGACCTCCGGGGGGACATTCAGTACTTC,CASSPDLRGDIQYF,TRBV28,TRBD2,TRBJ2-4,.
TGTGCCAGCAGCGTAGGGGGCGGGATGATGGAGACCCAGTACTTC,CASSVGGGMMETQYF,TRBV9,.,TRBJ2-5,many
TGTGCCAGCAGTTTACTGACAGCCCTGAACACTGAAGCTTTCTTT,CASSLLTALNTEAFF,TRBV28,.,TRBJ1-1,.
TGCAGTGCTCTGAGGGAGAGCGGCTACACCTTC,CSALRESGYTF,TRBV20-1,.,TRBJ1-2,.
TGCGCCAGCAGCAGAACCCGGGCCCACGAGCAGTACTTC,CASSRTRAHEQYF,TRBV5-1,.,TRBJ2-7,.
TGCGCCAGCAGTGAAGGGACTAGCATAGATACGCAGTATTTT,CASSEGTSIDTQYF,TRBV10-2,TRBD2,TRBJ2-3,.
TGTGCCAGCAGCCTACAGGGGGCGTCCCTCAATGAGCAGTTCTTC,CASSLQGASLNEQFF,TRBV7-3,TRBD1,TRBJ2-1,.
TGTGCCAGCAGTTTGTTGGAGAGGGGTACAGATACGCAGTATTTT,CASSLLERGTDTQYF,TRBV28,.,TRBJ2-3,.
TGTGCCAGCAGCAGAACGGGGACAGTTGGCTACACCTTC,CASSRTGTVGYTF,TRBV28,TRBD1,TRBJ1-2,once
TGTGCCAGCAGGCAGGACAGGGGGCTCCAAGAGACCCAGTACTTC,CASRQDRGLQETQYF,TRBV6-6,TRBD1,TRBJ2-5,.
TGTGCCAGCAGCTTGCGCAGACAAGAGACCCAGTACTTC,CASSLRRQETQYF,TRBV7-2,.,TRBJ2-5,.
TGTGCCAGCCTGGGACTATCCGACTCCTACGAGCAGTACTTC,CASLGLSDSYEQYF,TRBV6-1,TRBD2,TRBJ2-7,many
TGTGCCAGCACCCCGTGGGGCCCCCCCTACGAGCAGTACTTC,CASTPWGPPYEQYF,TRBV11-3,.,TRBJ2-7,.
TGCGCCAGCAGCTTCTCGGGACAGAGCTACGAGCAGTACTTC,CASSFSGQSYEQYF,TRBV5-1,TRBD1,TRBJ2-7,once
TGTGCCAGCAGCGCCGGGACAGGGACCGGGGAGCTGTTTTTT,CASSAGTGTGELFF,TRBV9,TRBD1,TRBJ2-2,.
TGTGCCAGCAGCCCTTTGACAGGGTTAGGAGACACCATATATTTT,CASSPLTGLGDTIYF,TRBV7-9,TRBD1,TRBJ1-3,.
TGTGCCAGCAGTTTTTTGGGACAGGGGGCGAAGGGAAACACCATATATTTT,CASSFLGQGAKGNTIYF,TRBV28,TRBD1,TRBJ1-3,.
TGTGCCAGCAGCTTGGACATAACAGGGGCCCCTTGGGAGCAGTTCTTC,CASSLDITGAPWEQFF,TRBV7-2,TRBD1,TRBJ2-1,.
TGTGCCAGCTCCTCTACGCAGTACAATGAGCAGTTCTTC,CASSSTQYNEQFF,TRBV18,.,TRBJ2-1,.